This is a list of T cell receptor beta chains from one sample in a study of CD8 T cells in Susac syndrome. A single record per CDR3 protein comes from TCRdb applying MiXCR to the immunoSEQ multiplex PCR reads. Seen here are some 68,000 distinct CDR3 sequences, roughly 93% observed once, and the top ten hold around 0.15%. Sequencing was carried out using CD4+ T cells from PBMCs. The source of these receptors is a human donor with Susac syndrome. CDR3s include the opening cysteine and the closing phenylalanine or tryptophan. Fields, in order: J gene, D gene, V gene, clone size, CDR3 DNA, CDR3 protein. D genes are given only for firm matches. Size tells how often a clone was seen (once, few, many) or the class of an expanded clone, and some rows leave it out.

TRBJ2-5,NA,TRBV7-9,NA,TGTGCCAGCAGCTCCCGGTCCCAAGAGACCCAGTACTTC,CASSSRSQETQYF
TRBJ2-7,TRBD1,TRBV20-1,NA,TGCAGTGCTGAAAACAGGGGAGAAGCCTACGAGCAGTACTTC,CSAENRGEAYEQYF
TRBJ1-2,NA,TRBV29-1,once,TGCAGCGTTGAACAGGGTTATGCCTTTGGGGGCTACACCTTC,CSVEQGYAFGGYTF
TRBJ2-1,NA,TRBV5-4,once,TGTGCCAGCAGCTTGTATTGGCTAGGCGGGGATGAGCAGTTCTTC,CASSLYWLGGDEQFF
TRBJ1-5,NA,TRBV7-9,NA,TGTGCCAGCAGCGCATTGGGGGCCAGCCAGCATTTT,CASSALGASQHF
TRBJ2-7,NA,TRBV6-2/TRBV6-3,NA,TGTGCCAGCACTCTTACAAAGATTAGAACCTACGAGCAGTACTTC,CASTLTKIRTYEQYF
TRBJ1-2,NA,TRBV20-1,NA,TGCAGTACCTCTCCCCCCGGGGCTGGCTACACCTTC,CSTSPPGAGYTF
TRBJ2-3,TRBD1,TRBV2,NA,TGTGCCAGCAGTGGGACAGGGGTCAGCACAGATACGCAGTATTTT,CASSGTGVSTDTQYF
TRBJ2-6,NA,TRBV6-2/TRBV6-3,once,TGTGTCAGCAGCTTCTCTGGGGCCAACGTCCTGACTTTC,CVSSFSGANVLTF
TRBJ2-5,NA,TRBV5-1,NA,TGCGCCAGCAGCTTGATGGGGGGGCTGTCCCAAGAGACCCAGTACTTC,CASSLMGGLSQETQYF
TRBJ2-7,NA,TRBV30,NA,TGTGCCGCTTGGAAAGGGTCAAAGTACTTC,CAAWKGSKYF
TRBJ1-1,NA,TRBV2,NA,TGTGCCAGCGAGGAGGGCACTGAAGCTTTCTTT,CASEEGTEAFF
TRBJ2-5,NA,TRBV6-6,NA,TGTGCCAGCAGTTACTCGGAGATCCAGTACTTC,CASSYSEIQYF
TRBJ2-5,NA,TRBV5-1,NA,TGCGCCAGCAGCTTGGAGGAGGGTCGGGAGACCCAGTACTTC,CASSLEEGRETQYF
TRBJ2-1,NA,TRBV4-3,NA,TGCGCCAGCAGCCAAGATGGTAACCAGGGGACATACAATGAGCAGTTCTTC,CASSQDGNQGTYNEQFF
TRBJ1-6,TRBD1,TRBV2,NA,TGTGCCAGCACAGACAGGGTGGATTCACCCCTCCACTTT,CASTDRVDSPLHF
TRBJ2-2,TRBD2,TRBV20-1,NA,TGCAGTGCCCTGTCGGGACTAGCGGGGGGCCCGCCCGGGGAGCTGTTTTTT,CSALSGLAGGPPGELFF
TRBJ1-1,NA,TRBV18,NA,TGTGCCAGCTCGCCGGCGGACAGCCTTATAGGGGGCACTGAAGCTTTCTTT,CASSPADSLIGGTEAFF
TRBJ1-5,NA,TRBV24-1,once,TGTGCCACCAGTGGGGGGTGGGGGCGAGATCAGCCCCAGCATTTT,CATSGGWGRDQPQHF
TRBJ2-3,TRBD2,TRBV18,NA,TGTGCCAGCTCCGCGGGGGGGCCAGATACGCAGTATTTT,CASSAGGPDTQYF
TRBJ2-7,NA,TRBV28,NA,TGTGCCTCATTCGGAGTCCTAACCGAGCAGTACTTC,CASFGVLTEQYF
TRBJ2-7,NA,TRBV14,NA,TGTGCCAGCAGCCAAGAGTGGACTACAGCCTACGAGCAGTACTTC,CASSQEWTTAYEQYF
TRBJ2-1,TRBD1,TRBV20-1,NA,TGCAGTGCTCCAGCGCTAAGGGACAGCTACAATGAGCAGTTCTTC,CSAPALRDSYNEQFF
TRBJ2-2,NA,TRBV2,NA,TGTGCCAGCAGTGAATGGATGTCCGCCGGGGAGCTGTTTTTT,CASSEWMSAGELFF
TRBJ2-1,TRBD1,TRBV7-9,NA,TGTGCCAGCAGCCGAAGGGGGCTCCTTGATGAGCAGTTCTTC,CASSRRGLLDEQFF
TRBJ2-5,NA,TRBV18,NA,TGTGCCAGCTCACCACCGACGGCTCAAGAGACCCAGTACTTC,CASSPPTAQETQYF
TRBJ2-7,NA,TRBV4-1,NA,TGCGCCAGCAGCCCCACCCCAGGTTGGGAGCAGTACTTC,CASSPTPGWEQYF
TRBJ1-1,NA,TRBV29-1,NA,TGCAGCGTTGGTTACAGGATGAACACTGAAGCTTTCTTT,CSVGYRMNTEAFF
TRBJ1-2,TRBD1,TRBV29-1,few,TGCAGCGCCCGAGACAGGGTGAACTATGGCTACACCTTC,CSARDRVNYGYTF
TRBJ1-1,NA,TRBV18,NA,TGTGCCAGCTCACCACAGGGAGGAGCTGAAGCTTTCTTT,CASSPQGGAEAFF
TRBJ1-5,NA,TRBV28,once,TGTGCCAGCGCCCGAGACTTAGGCAATCAGCCCCAGCATTTT,CASARDLGNQPQHF